This T cell receptor (beta chain) derives from a study of shared clonotypes between healthy human individuals. Across the study: Donors, aged 18 to 49, were a couple of women and a few men.

Assay: immunoSEQ multiplex PCR; the TCRdb copy retains only in-frame clones and omits some. The data hold over a million clones, with around 74% observed a single time. V gave up 4 bases and J gave up 9 bases; unmatched junction bases: 5. The CDR3 loop spans 13 amino acids. The germline V gene has CDR1 SNHLY and CDR2 FYNNEI. None of the donors, who were healthy HIV-negative adults, had recently had acute infections or vaccinations. On this clone: Its target is unknown.

The study, taken as a whole, reports: Non-shared clonotypes displayed generation probabilities falling below those of clonotypes present in all four donors. Clonotype sharing across a few donors was observed for 4.5% to 6.5% of naive CD4 clonotypes.

The sequenced sample consisted of memory CD4+ T cells sorted from blood. Described subset: CD45RA-negative fraction. The chain recombines TRBV2 with TRBJ2-4, with 8 bases lining up with TRBD2. This TCR came from a man between 18 and 35 years old in good health. As DNA, the CDR3 is TGTGCCAGCAGTGTAGCGGGACCCACCATTCAGTACTTC. This gives the protein CASSVAGPTIQYF.